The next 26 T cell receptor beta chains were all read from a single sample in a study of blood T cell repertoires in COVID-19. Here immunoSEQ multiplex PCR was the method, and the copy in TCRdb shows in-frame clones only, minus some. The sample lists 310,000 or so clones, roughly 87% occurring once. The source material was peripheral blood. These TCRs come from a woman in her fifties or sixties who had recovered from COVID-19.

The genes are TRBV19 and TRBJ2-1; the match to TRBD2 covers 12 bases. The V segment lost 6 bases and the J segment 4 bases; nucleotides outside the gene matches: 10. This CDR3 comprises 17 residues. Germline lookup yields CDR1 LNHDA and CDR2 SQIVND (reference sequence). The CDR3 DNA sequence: TGTGCCAGTAGCCGACAAGGGACTAGCGGGCCTTACAATGAGCAGTTCTTC. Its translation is CASSRQGTSGPYNEQFF.

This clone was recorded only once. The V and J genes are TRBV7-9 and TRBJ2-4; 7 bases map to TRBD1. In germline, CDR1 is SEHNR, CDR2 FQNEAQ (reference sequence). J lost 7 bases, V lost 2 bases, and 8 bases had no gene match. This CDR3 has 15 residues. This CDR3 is CASSLRKGQKNIQYF. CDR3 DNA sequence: TGTGCCAGCAGCTTAAGAAAGGGACAGAAGAACATTCAGTACTTC.

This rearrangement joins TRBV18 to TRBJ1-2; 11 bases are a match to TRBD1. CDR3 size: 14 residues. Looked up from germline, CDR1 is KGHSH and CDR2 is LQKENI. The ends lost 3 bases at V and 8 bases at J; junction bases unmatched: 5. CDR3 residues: CASSPGTGGDGYTF. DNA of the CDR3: TGTGCCAGCTCACCGGGGACAGGGGGAGACGGCTACACCTTC.

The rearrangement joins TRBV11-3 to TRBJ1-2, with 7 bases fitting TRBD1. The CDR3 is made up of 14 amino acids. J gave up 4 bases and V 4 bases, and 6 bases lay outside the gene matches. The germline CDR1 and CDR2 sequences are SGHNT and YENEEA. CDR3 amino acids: CASSSADRSYGYTF. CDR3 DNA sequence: TGTGCCAGCAGCTCGGCGGACAGGAGCTATGGCTACACCTTC.

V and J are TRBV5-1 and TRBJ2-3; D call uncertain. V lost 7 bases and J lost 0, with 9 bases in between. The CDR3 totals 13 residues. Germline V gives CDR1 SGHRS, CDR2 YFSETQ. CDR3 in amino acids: CASGAGSTDTQYF. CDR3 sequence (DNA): TGCGCCAGCGGTGCCGGGAGCACAGATACGCAGTATTTT.

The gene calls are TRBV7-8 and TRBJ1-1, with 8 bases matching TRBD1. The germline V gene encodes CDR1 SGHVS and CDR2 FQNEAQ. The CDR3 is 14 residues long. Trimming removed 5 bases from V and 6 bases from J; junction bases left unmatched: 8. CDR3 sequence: CASSTGGGYAEAFF. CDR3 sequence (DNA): TGTGCCAGCAGCACAGGGGGGGGTTATGCTGAAGCTTTCTTT. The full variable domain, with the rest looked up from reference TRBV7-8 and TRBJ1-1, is GAGVSQSPRYKVAKRGQDVALRCDPISGHVSLFWYQQALGQGPEFLTYFQNEAQLDKSGLPSDRFFAERPEGSVSTLKIQRTQQEDSAVYLCASSTGGGYAEAFFGQGTRLTVV.

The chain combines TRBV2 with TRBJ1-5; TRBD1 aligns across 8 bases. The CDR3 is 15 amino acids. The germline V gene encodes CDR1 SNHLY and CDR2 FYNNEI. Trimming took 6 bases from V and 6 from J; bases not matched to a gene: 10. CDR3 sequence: CASSPDRGGGQPQHF. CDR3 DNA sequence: TGTGCCAGCAGCCCCGACAGGGGCGGCGGTCAGCCCCAGCATTTT.

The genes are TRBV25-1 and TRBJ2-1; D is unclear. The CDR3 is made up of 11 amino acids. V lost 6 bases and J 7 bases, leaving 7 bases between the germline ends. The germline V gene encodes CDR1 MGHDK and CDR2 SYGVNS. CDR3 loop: CASSPLNEQFF. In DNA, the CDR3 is TGTGCCAGCAGCCCTTTGAATGAGCAGTTCTTC. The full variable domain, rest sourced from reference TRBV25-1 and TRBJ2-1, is EADIYQTPRYLVIGTGKKITLECSQTMGHDKMYWYQQDPGMELHLIHYSYGVNSTEKGDLSSESTVSRIRTEHFPLTLESARPSHTSQYLCASSPLNEQFFGPGTRLTVL.

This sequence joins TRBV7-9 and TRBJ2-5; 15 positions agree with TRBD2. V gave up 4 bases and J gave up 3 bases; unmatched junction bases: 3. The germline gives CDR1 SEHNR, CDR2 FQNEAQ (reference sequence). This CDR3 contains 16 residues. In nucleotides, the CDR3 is TGTGCCAGCAGCTGGGGACTAGCGGGGGGAGAAGAGACCCAGTACTTC. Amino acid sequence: CASSWGLAGGEETQYF.

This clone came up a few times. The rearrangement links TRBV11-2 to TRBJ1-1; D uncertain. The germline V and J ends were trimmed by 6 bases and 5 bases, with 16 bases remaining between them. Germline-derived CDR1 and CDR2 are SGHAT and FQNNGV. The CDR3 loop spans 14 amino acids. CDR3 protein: CASSSRFGRTEAFF. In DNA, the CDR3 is TGTGCCAGCAGTTCCCGCTTCGGTCGGACTGAAGCTTTCTTT.

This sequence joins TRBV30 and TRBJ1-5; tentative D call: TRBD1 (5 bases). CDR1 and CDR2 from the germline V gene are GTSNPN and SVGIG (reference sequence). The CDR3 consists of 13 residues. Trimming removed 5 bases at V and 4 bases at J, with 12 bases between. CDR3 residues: CAWSSGGNQPQHF. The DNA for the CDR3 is TGTGCCTGGTCCTCTGGGGGGAATCAGCCCCAGCATTTT. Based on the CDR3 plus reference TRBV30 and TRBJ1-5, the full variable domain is SQTIHQWPATLVQPVGSPLSLECTVEGTSNPNLYWYRQAAGRGLQLLFYSVGIGQISSEVPQNLSASRPQDRQFILSSKKLLLSDSGFYLCAWSSGGNQPQHFGDGTRLSIL.

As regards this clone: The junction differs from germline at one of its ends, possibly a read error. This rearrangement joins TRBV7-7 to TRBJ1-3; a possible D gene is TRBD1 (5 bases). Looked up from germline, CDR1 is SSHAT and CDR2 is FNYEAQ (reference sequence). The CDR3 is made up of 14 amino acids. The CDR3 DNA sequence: TGTGCTAGCAGCTCTTCGTTTCGGGGGAACACCATATATTTT. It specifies CASSSSFRGNTIYF.

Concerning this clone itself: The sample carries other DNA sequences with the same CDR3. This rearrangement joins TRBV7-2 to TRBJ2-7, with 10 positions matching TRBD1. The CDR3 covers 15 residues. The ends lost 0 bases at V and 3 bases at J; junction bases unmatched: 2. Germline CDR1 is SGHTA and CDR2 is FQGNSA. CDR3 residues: CASSLAGTGVYEQYF. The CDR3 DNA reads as TGTGCCAGCAGCTTAGCCGGGACAGGGGTCTACGAGCAGTACTTC.

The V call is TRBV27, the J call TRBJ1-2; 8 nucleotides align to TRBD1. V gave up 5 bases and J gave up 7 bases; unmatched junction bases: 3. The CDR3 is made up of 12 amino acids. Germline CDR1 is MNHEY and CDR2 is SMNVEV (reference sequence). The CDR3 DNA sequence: TGTGCCAGCAGTGCGACAGGGGCTGGCTACACCTTC. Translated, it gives CASSATGAGYTF.

The CDR3 loop is CASSPGTVGVNQPQHF. For the CDR3, the DNA is TGTGCCAGCAGCCCCGGGACAGTAGGGGTCAATCAGCCCCAGCATTTT. This chain connects TRBV7-8 to TRBJ1-5; 7 nucleotides match TRBD1. CDR1 is SGHVS and CDR2 is FQNEAQ in the germline V gene. The V and J ends lost 5 bases and 3 bases, in that order; junction bases with no gene match: 10. The CDR3 loop spans 16 amino acids.

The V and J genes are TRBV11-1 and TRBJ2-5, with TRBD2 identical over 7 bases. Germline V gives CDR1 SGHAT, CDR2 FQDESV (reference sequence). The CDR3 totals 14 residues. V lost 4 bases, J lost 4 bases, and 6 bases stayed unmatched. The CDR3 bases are TGTGCCAGCAGCTATACACTAGCGTCAGAGACCCAGTACTTC. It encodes CASSYTLASETQYF.

The CDR3: CASSEWTSNDTQYF. CDR3 coding DNA: TGTGCCAGCAGTGAATGGACTAGCAACGATACGCAGTATTTT. This chain joins TRBV2 and TRBJ2-3, with 8 nucleotides matching TRBD2. This CDR3 spans 14 amino acids. J gave up 6 bases and V 2 bases, and 4 bases lay outside the gene matches. The germline V gene has CDR1 SNHLY and CDR2 FYNNEI.

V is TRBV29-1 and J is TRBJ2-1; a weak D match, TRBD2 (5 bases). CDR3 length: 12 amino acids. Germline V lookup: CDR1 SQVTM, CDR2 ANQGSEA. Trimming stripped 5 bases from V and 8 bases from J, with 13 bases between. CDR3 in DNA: TGCAGCGTTTTTTTCGGGGTGCATGAGCAGTTCTTC. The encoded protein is CSVFFGVHEQFF.

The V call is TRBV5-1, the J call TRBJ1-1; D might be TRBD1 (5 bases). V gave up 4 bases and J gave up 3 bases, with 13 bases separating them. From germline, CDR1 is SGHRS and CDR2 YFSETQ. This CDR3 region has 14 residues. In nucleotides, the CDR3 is TGCGCCAGCAGCCGGGGACGGGAGGACACTGAAGCTTTCTTT. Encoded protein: CASSRGREDTEAFF.

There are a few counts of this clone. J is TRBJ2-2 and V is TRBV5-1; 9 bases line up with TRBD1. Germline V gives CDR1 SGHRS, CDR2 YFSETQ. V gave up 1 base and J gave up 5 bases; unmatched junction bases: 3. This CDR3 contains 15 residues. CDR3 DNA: TGCGCCAGCAGCTTGACAGGGGGCTATACCGGGGAGCTGTTTTTT. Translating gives CASSLTGGYTGELFF.

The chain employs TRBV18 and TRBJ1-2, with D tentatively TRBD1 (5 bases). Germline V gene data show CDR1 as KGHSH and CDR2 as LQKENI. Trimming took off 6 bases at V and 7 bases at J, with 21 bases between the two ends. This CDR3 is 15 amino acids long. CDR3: CASSRDSRRPLGYTF. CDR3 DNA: TGTGCCAGCTCCCGGGACTCGCGCCGGCCGCTTGGCTACACCTTC. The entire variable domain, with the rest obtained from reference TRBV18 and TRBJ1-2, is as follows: NAGVMQNPRHLVRRRGQEARLRCSPMKGHSHVYWYRQLPEEGLKFMVYLQKENIIDESGMPKERFSAEFPKEGPSILRIQQVVRGDSAAYFCASSRDSRRPLGYTFGSGTRLTVV.

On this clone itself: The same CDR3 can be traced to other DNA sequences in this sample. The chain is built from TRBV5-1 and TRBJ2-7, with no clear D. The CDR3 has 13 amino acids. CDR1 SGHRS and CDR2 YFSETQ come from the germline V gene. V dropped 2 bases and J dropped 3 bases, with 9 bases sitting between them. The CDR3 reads CASSLASSYEQYF. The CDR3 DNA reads TGCGCCAGCAGCTTAGCGTCTAGCTACGAGCAGTACTTC.

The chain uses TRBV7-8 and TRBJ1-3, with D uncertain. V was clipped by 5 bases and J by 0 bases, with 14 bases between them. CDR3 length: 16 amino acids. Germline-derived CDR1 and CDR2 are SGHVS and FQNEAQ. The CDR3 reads CASSLPSSRSGNTIYF. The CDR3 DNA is TGTGCCAGCAGCCTACCGAGTAGTCGCTCTGGAAACACCATATATTTT.

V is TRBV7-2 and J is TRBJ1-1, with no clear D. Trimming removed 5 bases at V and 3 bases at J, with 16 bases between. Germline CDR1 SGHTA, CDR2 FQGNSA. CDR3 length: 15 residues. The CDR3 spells CASSPPGRMDTEAFF. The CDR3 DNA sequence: TGTGCCAGCAGCCCCCCGGGGAGGATGGACACTGAAGCTTTCTTT.

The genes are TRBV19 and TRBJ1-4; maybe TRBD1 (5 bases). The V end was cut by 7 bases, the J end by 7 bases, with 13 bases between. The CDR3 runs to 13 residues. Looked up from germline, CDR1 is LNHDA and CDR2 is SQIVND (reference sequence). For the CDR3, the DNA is TGTGCCAGTATGGGGGGACGGATTGAAAAACTGTTTTTT. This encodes CASMGGRIEKLFF. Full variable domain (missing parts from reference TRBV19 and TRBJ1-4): DGGITQSPKYLFRKEGQNVTLSCEQNLNHDAMYWYRQDPGQGLRLIYYSQIVNDFQKGDIAEGYSVSREKKESFPLTVTSAQKNPTAFYLCASMGGRIEKLFFGSGTQLSVL.

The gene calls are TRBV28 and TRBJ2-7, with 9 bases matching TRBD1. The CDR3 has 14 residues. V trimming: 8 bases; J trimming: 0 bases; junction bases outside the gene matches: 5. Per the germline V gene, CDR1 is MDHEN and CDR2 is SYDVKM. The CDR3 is CASVTGGSSYEQYF. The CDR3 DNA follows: TGTGCCAGCGTCACAGGGGGCAGCTCCTACGAGCAGTACTTC.